This TCR beta chain was sequenced in a study of cytomegalovirus exposure and HLA in healthy donors. Notes on the study in general: The TCR clusters that emerged in the first cohort tended, a later analysis found, to co-occur in the approximately 110 validation repertoires.

Method: immunoSEQ multiplex PCR; TCRdb's copy keeps in-frame clones and lacks some. The repertoire holds fewer than 120,000 clones, with 70% to 90% as singletons. Notes on this clone: Antigen unknown.

Germline CDR1 MDHEN, CDR2 SYDVKM. The CDR3 sequence is 13 residues long. V trimming: 2 bases; J trimming: 6 bases; junction bases outside the gene matches: 4. This TCR was recovered from a woman younger than 45 in good health and CMV-seropositive. The sample comprised PBMCs. The chain recombines TRBV28 with TRBJ2-7, with 7 bases fitting TRBD1. As DNA, the CDR3 is TGTGCCAGCAGTTTAAGGACAGGCGGCGAGCAGTACTTC. Translated: CASSLRTGGEQYF.